This T cell receptor beta chain comes out of a study of blood T cell repertoires in COVID-19. For the study at large: The study drew acute and convalescent COVID-19 samples from the United States, Italy and Spain. Sources were T cells, B-cell-depleted T cells, or PBMCs; the material itself was cDNA or gDNA.

Authors' methods: Using reference gene primer amplification, nucleated cell counts were estimated. Data came from immunoSEQ multiplex PCR; TCRdb stores just in-frame clones and leaves some out. V and J calls and clone size follow that table, whereas D and trimming were derived from the DNA. Among some 80,000 clones listed, 79% were seen once. The CDR3 has 17 residues. CDR1 is SGHRS, CDR2 YFSETQ, per germline. Germline trimming cut 4 bases from V and 10 bases from J; bases unmatched to any gene: 19. The chain carries TRBV5-1 and TRBJ2-1, with 8 bases identical to TRBD2. The source is a woman older than 75 with active or convalescent COVID-19. The sequenced sample consisted of peripheral blood. In nucleotides, the CDR3 is TGCGCCAGCAGCCGATCCCGGGGCGGGAGGCCCCCCCCGGAGCAGTTCTTC. Protein product: CASSRSRGGRPPPEQFF.